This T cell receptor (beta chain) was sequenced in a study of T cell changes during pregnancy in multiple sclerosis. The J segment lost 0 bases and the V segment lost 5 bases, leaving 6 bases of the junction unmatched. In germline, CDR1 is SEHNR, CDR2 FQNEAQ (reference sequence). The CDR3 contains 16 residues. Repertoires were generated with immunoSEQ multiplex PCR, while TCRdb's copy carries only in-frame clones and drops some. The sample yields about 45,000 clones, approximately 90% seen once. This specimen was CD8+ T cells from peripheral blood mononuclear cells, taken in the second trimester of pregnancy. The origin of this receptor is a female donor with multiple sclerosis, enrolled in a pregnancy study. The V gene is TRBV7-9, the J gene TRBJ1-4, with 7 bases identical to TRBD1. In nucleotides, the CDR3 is TGTGCCAGCAGCCCGGGACAGAGAACAACTAATGAAAAACTGTTTTTT. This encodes CASSPGQRTTNEKLFF.